Below, 30 T cell receptor beta chains from the same sample are listed, as sequenced in a study of blood T cell repertoires in COVID-19. Clones were sequenced by immunoSEQ multiplex PCR, and TCRdb holds only the in-frame ones, with some missing. The table shows roughly 360,000 clones, with roughly 80% occurring only once. Sequenced material: peripheral blood. These receptor sequences come from a human donor with acute or convalescent COVID-19. The donor label of this sample is uncertain.

In its sample, this clone was seen once. The chain is built from TRBV5-8 and TRBJ1-1, with 7 bases fitting TRBD1. CDR1 and CDR2 from the germline V gene are SGHTS and YDEGEE. V shed 9 bases and J 6 bases; nucleotides not matched to a gene: 11. The CDR3 contains 13 residues. DNA of the CDR3: TGTGCCACCGTACAGGGGACGGGGGCTGAAGCTTTCTTT. It translates to CATVQGTGAEAFF.

This clone showed up just once. The rearrangement links TRBV5-1 to TRBJ1-1; tentative D call: TRBD1 (5 bases). V was cut by 5 bases and J by 4 bases, with 18 bases left in between. Germline V gene lookup returns CDR1 SGHRS and CDR2 YFSETQ. CDR3 length equals 15 residues. In DNA, the CDR3 is TGCGCCAGCAGGGGGCCCGGTGAGGTTCGCACTGAAGCTTTCTTT. Protein sequence: CASRGPGEVRTEAFF.

The rearrangement links TRBV28 to TRBJ1-6; maybe TRBD1 (6 bases). CDR3 length equals 16 residues. CDR1 and CDR2 (germline): MDHEN, SYDVKM. Trimming shortened V by 10 bases and J by 8 bases, and 24 bases separated the two germline ends. The CDR3 loop reads CAIGYREIKKDSPLHF. The CDR3 DNA sequence: TGTGCCATCGGTTACAGGGAGATTAAGAAGGATTCACCCCTCCACTTT. The variable domain in full, completed from reference TRBV28 and TRBJ1-6, reads DVKVTQSSRYLVKRTGEKVFLECVQDMDHENMFWYRQDPGLGLRLIYFSYDVKMKEKGDIPEGYSVSREKKERFSLILESASTNQTSMYLCAIGYREIKKDSPLHFGNGTRLTVT.

This chain links TRBV5-1 with TRBJ2-2; D is ambiguous. CDR3 length: 15 residues. V lost 0 bases to trimming and J lost 4 bases, with 10 bases between them. The germline V gene has CDR1 SGHRS and CDR2 YFSETQ. CDR3 residues: CASSLAPGGTGELFF. CDR3 nucleotides: TGCGCCAGCAGCTTGGCCCCCGGTGGCACCGGGGAGCTGTTTTTT.

V is TRBV11-2 and J is TRBJ2-5; 8 bases line up with TRBD2. V lost 1 base, J lost 1 base, and 8 bases stayed unmatched. There are 17 residues in the CDR3. Looked up from germline, CDR1 is SGHAT and CDR2 is FQNNGV. The CDR3 DNA follows: TGTGCCAGCAGCTTAGTCGGTGGTAGCGGGACCCAAGAGACCCAGTACTTC. Translation: CASSLVGGSGTQETQYF. The full variable domain, completed using reference TRBV11-2 and TRBJ2-5, is EAGVAQSPRYKIIEKRQSVAFWCNPISGHATLYWYQQILGQGPKLLIQFQNNGVVDDSQLPKDRFSAERLKGVDSTLKIQPAKLEDSAVYLCASSLVGGSGTQETQYFGPGTRLLVL.

Only one count was recorded for this clone. CDR3 region: CASTERVANVLTF. CDR3 in DNA: TGTGCCAGCACGGAGAGGGTAGCCAACGTCCTGACTTTC. The J gene is TRBJ2-6, the V gene TRBV2, with TRBD2 as a possible D gene (5 bases). The V gene's germline CDR1 is SNHLY and CDR2 FYNNEI. This CDR3 is 13 amino acids long. V lost 7 bases and J 7 bases, leaving 11 bases between the germline ends. The variable domain in full, completed from reference TRBV2 and TRBJ2-6, reads EPEVTQTPSHQVTQMGQEVILRCVPISNHLYFYWYRQILGQKVEFLVSFYNNEISEKSEIFDDQFSVERPDGSNFTLKIRSTKLEDSAMYFCASTERVANVLTFGAGSRLTVL.

The chain links TRBV27 to TRBJ2-2; D call uncertain. Germline lookup yields CDR1 MNHEY and CDR2 SMNVEV (reference sequence). The V end was cut by 0 bases, the J end by 0 bases, with 14 bases between. The CDR3 sequence is 18 residues long. The CDR3 is CASSLSGQAGANTGELFF. DNA for the CDR3: TGTGCCAGCAGTTTATCTGGGCAGGCAGGCGCGAACACCGGGGAGCTGTTTTTT.

The gene calls are TRBV12-3 or TRBV12-4 and TRBJ1-1; D is unresolved. Trimming left V 6 bases short and J 5 bases short, with 7 bases between. This CDR3 spans 11 amino acids. The CDR3 DNA reads as TGTGCCAGCAGAGCCAATACTGAAGCTTTCTTT. Protein sequence: CASRANTEAFF.

The chain has TRBV3-1 (or the pseudogene TRBV3-2) and TRBJ1-6, with D unresolved. Germline assignment: CDR1 LGHDT and CDR2 YNNKEL (reference sequence). CDR3 length: 12 residues. Trimming took 1 base from V and 10 from J, leaving 5 bases between them. Here the CDR3 DNA reads TGTGCCAGCAGCCAAGGCCGGTCACCCCTCCACTTT. This encodes CASSQGRSPLHF.

This rearrangement joins TRBV7-8 to TRBJ2-4; 8 bases agree with TRBD2. V gave up 4 bases and J gave up 10 bases; unmatched junction bases: 12. The CDR3 sequence is 15 residues long. Germline values: CDR1 SGHVS, CDR2 FQNEAQ. Here the CDR3 reads CASSSTSATLGIQYF. CDR3 sequence (DNA): TGTGCCAGCAGCTCGACTAGCGCAACCTTAGGGATTCAGTACTTC.

As DNA, the CDR3 is TGTGCCAGCAGCTTAGATCCGACAGGGGGGGGGCGGTATGAGCAGTTCTTC. It specifies CASSLDPTGGGRYEQFF. V is TRBV11-3 and J is TRBJ2-1; 9 bases fit TRBD1. There are 17 residues in the CDR3. Germline loops: CDR1 SGHNT, CDR2 YENEEA. V lost 0 bases to trimming and J lost 8 bases; unmatched junction nucleotides: 11. The whole variable domain, filled in from reference TRBV11-3 and TRBJ2-1, reads EAGVVQSPRYKIIEKKQPVAFWCNPISGHNTLYWYLQNLGQGPELLIRYENEEAVDDSQLPKDRFSAERLKGVDSTLKIQPAELGDSAVYLCASSLDPTGGGRYEQFFGPGTRLTVL.

The genes are TRBV12-3 or TRBV12-4 and TRBJ1-2, with D uncertain. This CDR3 comprises 12 residues. Trimming pared 2 bases from V and 7 bases from J, leaving 8 bases between. The DNA of the CDR3 is TGTGCCAGCAGTTTAACCAGTCTTGGCTACACCTTC. Its protein is CASSLTSLGYTF.

The chain employs TRBV2 and TRBJ2-7; 8 nucleotides align to TRBD2. This CDR3 comprises 17 residues. CDR1 and CDR2 from the germline V gene are SNHLY and FYNNEI. Germline trimming cut 5 bases from V and 0 bases from J; bases unmatched to any gene: 12. CDR3 protein: CASSLPSSGGSSYEQYF. Written as DNA, the CDR3 is TGTGCCAGCAGTCTCCCGAGCAGCGGGGGTAGCTCCTACGAGCAGTACTTC.

This clone appeared once. V usage is TRBV5-5 and J usage is TRBJ1-2, with D unclear. The germline CDR1 and CDR2 sequences are SGHKS and YYEKEE (reference sequence). The V gene lost 1 base and the J gene lost 2 bases, with 12 bases spanning the gap. The CDR3 is 15 amino acids. The CDR3 DNA sequence: TGTGCCAGCAGCTTGTCCGAAGCCCAAAACTATGGCTACACCTTC. Translating gives CASSLSEAQNYGYTF.

The rearrangement links TRBV27 to TRBJ1-1, with unresolved D. This CDR3 comprises 14 residues. With 2 bases removed from V and 2 bases from J, the gap between germline ends came to 9 bases. The germline gives CDR1 MNHEY, CDR2 SMNVEV (reference sequence). Written as DNA, the CDR3 is TGTGCCAGCAGTTTAGAGGGTAAAAACACTGAAGCTTTCTTT. Translation: CASSLEGKNTEAFF.

The chain carries TRBV20-1 and TRBJ2-7; weak D call: TRBD1 (6 bases). V was shortened by 3 bases and J by 3 bases, with 18 bases between the two germline ends. Germline V gene sequence: CDR1 DFQATT, CDR2 SNEGSKA (reference sequence). The CDR3 has 15 amino acids. CDR3 in DNA: TGCAGTGCTAGTCCGGGACAAATAGCTTACTACGAGCAGTACTTC. This codes for CSASPGQIAYYEQYF.

The chain uses TRBV5-5 and TRBJ2-1; 7 bases map to TRBD2. This CDR3 has 14 amino acids. Trimming took 0 bases from V and 10 from J; bases not matched to a gene: 7. Germline loops: CDR1 SGHKS, CDR2 YYEKEE (reference sequence). CDR3 protein: CASSLVAGVREQFF. The CDR3 DNA reads TGTGCCAGCAGCTTGGTGGCGGGGGTTCGGGAGCAGTTCTTC.

The chain couples TRBV23-1 to TRBJ1-6; 9 positions match TRBD1. TRBV23-1 is designated an ORF whose function remains uncertain. The J segment lost 0 bases and the V segment lost 2 bases, leaving 11 bases of the junction unmatched. The CDR3 runs to 20 residues. CDR3 region: CASSQGPGQGGFSYNSPLHF. The DNA of the CDR3 is TGCGCCAGCAGTCAAGGACCGGGACAGGGAGGTTTCTCCTATAATTCACCCCTCCACTTT.

The chain links TRBV19 to TRBJ1-1, with 8 bases identical to TRBD1. V lost 6 bases and J lost 11; bases outside the gene matches: 14. Per germline, CDR1 LNHDA and CDR2 SQIVND (reference sequence). The CDR3 sequence is 14 residues long. The CDR3 sequence: CASRPIQGDLAAFF. For the CDR3, the DNA is TGTGCCAGTAGACCCATACAGGGGGATCTAGCCGCTTTCTTT. Variable domain in full (rest from reference TRBV19 and TRBJ1-1): DGGITQSPKYLFRKEGQNVTLSCEQNLNHDAMYWYRQDPGQGLRLIYYSQIVNDFQKGDIAEGYSVSREKKESFPLTVTSAQKNPTAFYLCASRPIQGDLAAFFGQGTRLTVV.

The gene calls are TRBV7-5 and TRBJ2-7; the D segment call TRBD1 is taken from the table without a DNA check. TRBV7-5 is a listed pseudogene. This CDR3 spans 14 amino acids. CDR3 loop: CVRSAGTGFYEQYF. CDR3 bases: TGTGTCAGAAGCGCAGGGACAGGTTTCTACGAGCAGTACTTC.

The sample holds a few counts of this clone. This sample also contains other DNA sequences that code for the same CDR3. The chain recombines TRBV5-4 with TRBJ2-1, with TRBD2 matching 10 bases. This CDR3 contains 15 residues. Germline V CDR1 and CDR2: SGHNT, YYREEE (reference sequence). V lost 4 bases to trimming and J lost 4 bases; unmatched junction nucleotides: 5. CDR3 sequence (DNA): TGTGCCAGCAGCACACGGACTAGCGGATACAATGAGCAGTTCTTC. Protein: CASSTRTSGYNEQFF.

V and J are TRBV27 and TRBJ1-2; D is ambiguous. Germline values: CDR1 MNHEY, CDR2 SMNVEV (reference sequence). Deletions cut 5 bases from V and 3 bases from J, with 10 bases between. This CDR3 contains 13 residues. The CDR3 protein is CASSNGRHYGYTF. The DNA for the CDR3 is TGTGCCAGCAGTAACGGCAGGCACTATGGCTACACCTTC.

The J gene is TRBJ1-2, the V gene TRBV2; D call uncertain. V was clipped by 1 base and J by 5 bases, with 14 bases between them. Germline V lookup: CDR1 SNHLY, CDR2 FYNNEI. The CDR3 runs 15 residues. This CDR3 is CASSEGPGTGYGYTF. CDR3 bases: TGTGCCAGCAGTGAAGGGCCGGGAACGGGATATGGCTACACCTTC.

This clone has only a few counts. The chain carries TRBV6-5 and TRBJ1-1; D unclear. The length of the CDR3 is 12 residues. Trimming shortened V by 8 bases and J by 5 bases, and 12 bases separated the two germline ends. Germline V gene lookup returns CDR1 MNHEY and CDR2 SVGAGI. The CDR3 reads CASGYWRTEAFF. The DNA of the CDR3 is TGTGCCAGCGGGTACTGGAGGACTGAAGCTTTCTTT.

This chain links TRBV5-6 with TRBJ1-1, with TRBD1 matching over 7 bases. Germline V gene lookup returns CDR1 SGHDT and CDR2 YYEEEE. This CDR3 region has 13 residues. After removal of 4 bases from V and 6 bases from J, the junction contained 6 bases not matched to a gene. The CDR3, as DNA: TGTGCCAGCAGCACTACAGGGGTCCCTGAAGCTTTCTTT. This translates into CASSTTGVPEAFF.

The chain uses TRBV2 and TRBJ2-3; TRBD2 matches at 14 bases. The germline V gene encodes CDR1 SNHLY and CDR2 FYNNEI. CDR3 length: 19 amino acids. Trimming took 7 bases from V and 1 from J; bases not matched to a gene: 13. The CDR3 sequence is CASNPFRLAGGPGTDTQYF. The CDR3 nucleotides are TGTGCCAGCAACCCCTTCAGACTAGCGGGAGGGCCGGGCACAGATACGCAGTATTTT. The full variable domain, with the rest looked up from reference TRBV2 and TRBJ2-3, is EPEVTQTPSHQVTQMGQEVILRCVPISNHLYFYWYRQILGQKVEFLVSFYNNEISEKSEIFDDQFSVERPDGSNFTLKIRSTKLEDSAMYFCASNPFRLAGGPGTDTQYFGPGTRLTVL.

The genes are TRBV7-2 and TRBJ1-2; D unresolved. V was trimmed by 4 bases and J by 2 bases, leaving 14 bases between them. CDR3 length: 15 residues. Germline V gene lookup returns CDR1 SGHTA and CDR2 FQGNSA. The CDR3 loop reads CASSSTGRANYGYTF. The CDR3 DNA reads as TGTGCCAGCAGCTCCACCGGGCGGGCGAACTATGGCTACACCTTC.

CDR3 in DNA: TGTGCCATCAGTGAGCCGGGACTCTCCGGGGGAAAGGGGCAGTACTTC. Its translation: CAISEPGLSGGKGQYF. This chain joins TRBV10-3 and TRBJ2-7, with D possibly matching TRBD2 (6 bases). With 2 bases removed from V and 9 bases from J, the gap between germline ends came to 23 bases. The CDR3 contains 16 residues. The germline gives CDR1 ENHRY, CDR2 SYGVKD.

The gene calls are TRBV18 and TRBJ1-3; weak D call: TRBD1 (6 bases). Trimming took 1 base from V and 2 from J, leaving 15 bases between them. Germline V gives CDR1 KGHSH, CDR2 LQKENI. CDR3 size: 17 residues. As DNA, the CDR3 is TGTGCCAGCTCACCACGGCTACAGGGAAAAACTGGAAACACCATATATTTT. Its translation is CASSPRLQGKTGNTIYF.

In its sample, this clone was seen once. The chain employs TRBV2 and TRBJ2-2, with 9 bases aligning to TRBD1. The CDR3 consists of 15 residues. The germline V gene encodes CDR1 SNHLY and CDR2 FYNNEI. V shed 6 bases and J 5 bases; nucleotides not matched to a gene: 7. Here the CDR3 DNA reads TGTGCCAGCAGACAGACAGGGGGGGATACCGGGGAGCTGTTTTTT. This codes for CASRQTGGDTGELFF.